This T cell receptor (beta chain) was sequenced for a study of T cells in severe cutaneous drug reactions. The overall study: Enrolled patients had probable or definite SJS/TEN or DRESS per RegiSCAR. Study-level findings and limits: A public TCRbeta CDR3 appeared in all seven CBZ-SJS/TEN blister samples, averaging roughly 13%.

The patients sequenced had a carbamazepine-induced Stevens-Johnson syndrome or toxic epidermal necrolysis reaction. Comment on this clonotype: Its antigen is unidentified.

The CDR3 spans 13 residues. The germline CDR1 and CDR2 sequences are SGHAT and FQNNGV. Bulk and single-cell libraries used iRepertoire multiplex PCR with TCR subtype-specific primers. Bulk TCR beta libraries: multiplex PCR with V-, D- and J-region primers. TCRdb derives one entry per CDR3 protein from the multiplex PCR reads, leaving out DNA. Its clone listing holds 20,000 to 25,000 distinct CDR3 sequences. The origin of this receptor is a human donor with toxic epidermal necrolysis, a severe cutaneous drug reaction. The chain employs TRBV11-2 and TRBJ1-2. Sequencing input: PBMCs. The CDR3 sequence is CASSRRGRYGYTF.